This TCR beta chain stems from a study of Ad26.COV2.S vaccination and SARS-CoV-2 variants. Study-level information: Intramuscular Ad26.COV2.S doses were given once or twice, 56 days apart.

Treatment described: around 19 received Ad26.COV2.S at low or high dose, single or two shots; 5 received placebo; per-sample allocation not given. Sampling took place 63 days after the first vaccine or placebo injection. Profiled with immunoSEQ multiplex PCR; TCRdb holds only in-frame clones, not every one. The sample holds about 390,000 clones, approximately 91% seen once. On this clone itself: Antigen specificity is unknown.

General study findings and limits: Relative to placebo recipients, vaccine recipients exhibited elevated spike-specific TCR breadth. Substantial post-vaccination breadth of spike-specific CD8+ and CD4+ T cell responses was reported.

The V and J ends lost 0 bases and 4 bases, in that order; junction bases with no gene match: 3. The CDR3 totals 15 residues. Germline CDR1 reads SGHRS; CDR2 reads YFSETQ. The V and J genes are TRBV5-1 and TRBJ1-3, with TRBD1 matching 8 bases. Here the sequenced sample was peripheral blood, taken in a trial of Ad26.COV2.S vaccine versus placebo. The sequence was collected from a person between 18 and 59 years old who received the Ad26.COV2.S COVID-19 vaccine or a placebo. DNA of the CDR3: TGCGCCAGCAGCTTGGAGACAGGGGTCGGAAACACCATATATTTT. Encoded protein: CASSLETGVGNTIYF.